One and the same sample provided the 15 T cell receptor beta chains below, sequenced in a study of T-cell reconstitution after alpha-beta-depleted transplantation in children. Preparing the TCRbeta library involved the use of unique molecular identifiers. One entry per CDR3 protein, called by TCRdb with MiXCR from the PCR reads. The repertoire holds hundreds of thousands of distinct CDR3 sequences, with 10% to 15% as singletons. The material was PBMCs, mostly from graft donor cells, obtained 360 days after TCRalphabeta/CD19-depleted stem cell transplant. Every receptor here comes from a male patient under 18 who had a stem cell transplant for acute myeloid leukemia, so the T cells may come from the graft donor.

At least ten counts were recorded for this clonotype. This rearrangement joins TRBV6-2 or TRBV6-3 to TRBJ2-1; 8 bases line up with TRBD2. The CDR3 sequence is 15 residues long. Germline CDR1 MNHEY, CDR2 SVGEGT. J lost 2 bases, V lost 5 bases, and 5 bases had no gene match. CDR3 bases: TGTGCCAGCAGTCAACTAGCGGTTACCTACAATGAGCAGTTCTTC. Translation: CASSQLAVTYNEQFF.

As concerns this clonotype: An end of the junction does not agree with germline; a read error may underlie this. The chain is built from TRBV30 and TRBJ2-7, with D possibly being TRBD1 or TRBD2 (5 bases each). CDR3 length equals 11 residues. CDR1 and CDR2 from the germline V gene are GTSNPN and SVGIG (reference sequence). The CDR3 loop reads CAWSFPGPYAF. In DNA, the CDR3 is TGTGCCTGGAGTTTCCCGGGACCTTATGCCTTC.

This clonotype was detected a few times. The CDR3 nucleotides read TGTGCCAGCAGCCAGGCGAGCAGCGGGCTAAATGAGCAGTTCTTC. Protein sequence: CASSQASSGLNEQFF. The J gene is TRBJ2-1, the V gene TRBV3-1, with a weak D call TRBD2 (6 bases). Germline loops: CDR1 LGHDT, CDR2 YNNKEL (reference sequence). Trimming removed 3 bases at V and 7 bases at J, with 16 bases between. This CDR3 is built from 15 residues.

This clonotype was picked up many times. CDR3 bases: TGTGCCAGCAGCGTAGACGGCGGGAGGGCCCGTTCTGAGCAGTTCTTC. Amino acids: CASSVDGGRARSEQFF. The rearrangement links TRBV9 to TRBJ2-1; 9 bases are shared with TRBD2. Looked up from germline, CDR1 is SGDLS and CDR2 is YYNGEE. CDR3 length: 16 residues. The V and J ends lost 0 bases and 9 bases, in that order; junction bases with no gene match: 10.

The chain couples TRBV20-1 to TRBJ2-5; 7 bases line up with TRBD1. Looked up from germline, CDR1 is DFQATT and CDR2 is SNEGSKA (reference sequence). The V and J ends lost 6 bases and 3 bases, in that order; junction bases with no gene match: 4. The CDR3 covers 12 residues. CDR3 coding DNA: TGCAGTGCCCGAGGACAGGAAGAGACCCAGTACTTC. Translated, it gives CSARGQEETQYF.

The chain joins TRBV25-1 to TRBJ2-4; D uncertain. This CDR3 has 15 amino acids. Trimming removed 2 bases from V and 5 bases from J, with 13 bases in between. In germline, CDR1 is MGHDK, CDR2 SYGVNS. The CDR3, as DNA: TGTGCCAGCAGTGAAATTGACCTCCAAGAAAACATTCAGTACTTC. It encodes CASSEIDLQENIQYF.

This chain links TRBV15 with TRBJ2-1; D gene unclear. Deletions cut 1 base from V and 7 bases from J, with 14 bases between. Germline CDR1 reads LNHNV; CDR2 reads YYDKDF (reference sequence). The CDR3 contains 15 residues. The CDR3 spells CATSRVRTYRNEQFF. In DNA, the CDR3 is TGTGCCACCAGCAGAGTTAGGACGTATCGAAATGAGCAGTTCTTC.

This clonotype appeared many times. The chain is built from TRBV2 and TRBJ2-1; 10 nucleotides align to TRBD2. This CDR3 comprises 17 residues. The germline V gene has CDR1 SNHLY and CDR2 FYNNEI. V lost 6 bases to trimming and J lost 0 bases; unmatched junction nucleotides: 8. The CDR3 is CASRGGSGRFSYNEQFF. The CDR3 DNA follows: TGTGCCAGCAGGGGGGGTAGCGGGAGGTTCTCCTACAATGAGCAGTTCTTC.

This clonotype was counted once. This rearrangement joins TRBV3-1 to TRBJ2-2; D is undetermined. The CDR3 is 14 residues long. Germline CDR1 LGHDT, CDR2 YNNKEL (reference sequence). V was pared by 3 bases and J by 5 bases, with 10 bases between. The CDR3 nucleotides read TGTGCCAGCAGCCATAGGGAAATAACCGGGGAGCTGTTTTTT. Encoded protein: CASSHREITGELFF.

This clonotype was counted only a few times. J is TRBJ2-5 and V is TRBV10-3; no definite D call. Germline assignment: CDR1 ENHRY and CDR2 SYGVKD. This CDR3 region has 13 residues. V lost 6 bases and J lost 1, with 9 bases in between. The CDR3, as DNA: TGTGCCATCAGGGAGCCCTTCCAAGAGACCCAGTACTTC. The encoded protein is CAIREPFQETQYF.

The rearrangement links TRBV10-3 to TRBJ2-5, with D possibly called TRBD1 or TRBD2 (5 bases each). Germline CDR1 reads ENHRY; CDR2 reads SYGVKD. The CDR3 extends over 14 amino acids. V lost 5 bases and J 9 bases, leaving 19 bases between the germline ends. CDR3 sequence reads: CAISSDALVGAQYF. The CDR3 nucleotides read TGTGCCATCAGTTCGGACGCCTTAGTGGGGGCCCAGTACTTC.

This clonotype was counted between two and nine times. The chain links TRBV11-1 to TRBJ2-2; D uncertain. Germline V gene sequence: CDR1 SGHAT, CDR2 FQDESV (reference sequence). V was trimmed by 6 bases and J by 6 bases, leaving 8 bases between them. The CDR3 runs 12 residues. This CDR3 is CASRHRPGELFF. The CDR3, as DNA: TGTGCCAGCAGACATCGGCCCGGGGAGCTGTTTTTT.

The chain recombines TRBV20-1 with TRBJ2-1; D is unclear. Trimming left V 7 bases short and J 0 bases short, with 16 bases between. The germline V gene has CDR1 DFQATT and CDR2 SNEGSKA (reference sequence). This CDR3 region has 15 residues. CDR3 sequence (DNA): TGCAGTGTAGCCCCCGGTACCTTCTCCTACAATGAGCAGTTCTTC. It yields the protein CSVAPGTFSYNEQFF.

In its sample, this clonotype was seen a few times. One end of the junction is discordant with germline, which a read error may explain. CDR3 in DNA: TGCGCCAGCAGCCAAGATACAACCCCCGACTACCAGCAGTACTTC. It specifies CASSQDTTPDYQQYF. The chain links TRBV4-3 to TRBJ2-7, with a weak D call TRBD2 (5 bases). The CDR3 runs 15 residues. In germline, CDR1 is LGHNA, CDR2 YSLEER.

This clonotype appeared a few times. This chain links TRBV4-3 with TRBJ2-7; weak D call: TRBD1 (5 bases). Germline V CDR1 and CDR2: LGHNA, YSLEER. The CDR3 loop spans 15 amino acids. Trimming shortened V by 0 bases and J by 3 bases, and 12 bases separated the two germline ends. This chain's CDR3 is CASSQDRAGYYEQYF. CDR3 nucleotides: TGCGCCAGCAGCCAAGATAGGGCAGGGTACTACGAGCAGTACTTC.